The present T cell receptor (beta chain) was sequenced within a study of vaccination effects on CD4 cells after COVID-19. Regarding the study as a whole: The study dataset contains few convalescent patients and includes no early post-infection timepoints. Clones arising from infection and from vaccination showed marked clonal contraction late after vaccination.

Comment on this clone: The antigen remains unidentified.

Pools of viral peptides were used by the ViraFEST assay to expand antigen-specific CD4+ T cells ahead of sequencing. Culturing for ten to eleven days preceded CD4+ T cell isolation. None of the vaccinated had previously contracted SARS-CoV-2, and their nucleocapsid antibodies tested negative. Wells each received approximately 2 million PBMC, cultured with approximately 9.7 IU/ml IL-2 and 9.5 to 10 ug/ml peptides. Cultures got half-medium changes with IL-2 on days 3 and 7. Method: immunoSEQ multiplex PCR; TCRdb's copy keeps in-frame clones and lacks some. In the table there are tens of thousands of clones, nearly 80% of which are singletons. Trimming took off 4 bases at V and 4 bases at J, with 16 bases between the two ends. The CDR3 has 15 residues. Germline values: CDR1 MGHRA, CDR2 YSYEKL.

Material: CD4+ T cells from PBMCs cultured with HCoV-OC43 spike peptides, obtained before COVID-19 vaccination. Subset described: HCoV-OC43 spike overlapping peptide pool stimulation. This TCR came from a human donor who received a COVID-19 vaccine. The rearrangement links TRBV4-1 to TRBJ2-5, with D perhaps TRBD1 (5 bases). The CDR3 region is CASSRQLGVGETQYF. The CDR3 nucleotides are TGCGCCAGCAGCCGCCAGTTAGGGGTCGGAGAGACCCAGTACTTC.